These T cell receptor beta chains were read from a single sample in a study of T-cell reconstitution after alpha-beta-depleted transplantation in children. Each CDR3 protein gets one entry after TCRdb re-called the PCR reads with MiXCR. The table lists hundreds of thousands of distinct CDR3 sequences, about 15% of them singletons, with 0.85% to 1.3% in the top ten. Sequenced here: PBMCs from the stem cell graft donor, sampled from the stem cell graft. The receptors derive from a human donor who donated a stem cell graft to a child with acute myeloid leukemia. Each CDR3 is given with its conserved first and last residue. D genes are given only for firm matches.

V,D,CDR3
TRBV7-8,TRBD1,CASNNRGMETQYF
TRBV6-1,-,CASSPRGAGAEAFF
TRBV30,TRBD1,CAWATGGWTEAFF
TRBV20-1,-,CSARDWGVRQETQYF
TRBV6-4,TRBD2,CASSVLAGVDNEQFF
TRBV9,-,CASSVGSGSVSDTQYF
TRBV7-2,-,CASSLTAASLGSQHF
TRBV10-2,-,CASSEGGPNQPQHF
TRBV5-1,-,CASSLSTGDNSPLHF
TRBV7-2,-,CASALGGRNDGYTF
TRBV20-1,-,CSARVPLGVREDTEAFF
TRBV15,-,CATSRDNYPGNQPQHF
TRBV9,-,CASSGGQGGVAYNEQFF
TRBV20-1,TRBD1,CSARDRRTGINQPQHF
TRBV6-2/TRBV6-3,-,CASSYSTGASNQPQHF
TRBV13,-,CASSVPGVAYEQYF
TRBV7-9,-,CASRLRGGGSYNEQFF
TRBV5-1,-,CASSLDRAGVMNTEAFF
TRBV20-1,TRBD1,CSARSEQGTAQYF
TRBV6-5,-,CASSSRSQESQETQYF
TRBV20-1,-,CSARQGGVTWRRNEQFF
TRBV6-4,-,CASSETFRARDTQYF
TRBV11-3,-,CASSLDRGLDVTDTQYF
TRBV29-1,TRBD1,CSVPGQGGFF
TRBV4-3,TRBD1,CASSRTGADQPQHF
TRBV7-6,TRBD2,CASSESPVLAGGRSTDTQYF
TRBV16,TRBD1,CASSQSGTGIGEKLFF